The clone carrying this T cell receptor (beta chain) was seen more than once but under ten times. The record originates from a study of blood T cells in healthy people across ages. A sample-barcoded 5' primer and a J-beta primer mix were used in a second PCR of about 6 to 12 cycles. TCRdb recomputed calls from the 5' RACE reads with MiXCR, one row per CDR3 protein. The table shows 850,000 to 1,000,000 distinct CDR3 sequences, with about 48% occurring only once. The germline CDR1 and CDR2 sequences are SGHTA and FQGNSA. This CDR3 spans 15 amino acids. V lost 7 bases and J 0 bases, leaving 13 bases between the germline ends.

The source of this sequence is a man aged 25-45 years in good health. The chain couples TRBV7-2 to TRBJ1-5; D call uncertain. Sequencing used blood. CDR3 loop: CASTPATYSNQPQHF. CDR3 DNA: TGTGCCAGCACCCCTGCGACCTATAGCAATCAGCCCCAGCATTTT.